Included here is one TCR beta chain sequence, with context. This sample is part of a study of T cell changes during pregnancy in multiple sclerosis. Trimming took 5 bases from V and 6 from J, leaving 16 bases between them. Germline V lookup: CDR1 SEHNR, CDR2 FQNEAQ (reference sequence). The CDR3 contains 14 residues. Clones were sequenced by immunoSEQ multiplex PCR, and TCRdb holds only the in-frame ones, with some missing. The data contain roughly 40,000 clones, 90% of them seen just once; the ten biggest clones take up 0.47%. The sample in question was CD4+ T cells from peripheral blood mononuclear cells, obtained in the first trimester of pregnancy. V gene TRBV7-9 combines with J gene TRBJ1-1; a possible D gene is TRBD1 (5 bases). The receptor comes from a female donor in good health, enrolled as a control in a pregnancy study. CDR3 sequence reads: CASSPDIPDAEAFF. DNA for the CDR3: TGTGCCAGCAGCCCGGACATCCCGGACGCTGAAGCTTTCTTT.